One sample yielded the 8 T cell receptor beta chains listed below, sequenced in a study of blood T cell repertoires in COVID-19. Method: immunoSEQ multiplex PCR; TCRdb's copy keeps in-frame clones and lacks some. The sample lists more than 300,000 clones, 70% to 90% occurring once. What was sequenced was PBMCs or T cells enriched from blood (not recorded which). All receptors come from a man aged 35 to 55 in a cohort exposed to, infected with or recovered from COVID-19 (not recorded which).

This clone was seen a few times. The V call is TRBV27, the J call TRBJ2-3, with TRBD2 identical over 8 bases. J lost 4 bases, V lost 6 bases, and 3 bases had no gene match. The length of the CDR3 is 13 residues. Germline V gene data show CDR1 as MNHEY and CDR2 as SMNVEV (reference sequence). CDR3 sequence: CASRGLVADTQYF. For the CDR3, the DNA is TGTGCCAGCAGGGGACTAGTTGCAGATACGCAGTATTTT.

This clone was observed a single time. This chain uses TRBV6-6 with TRBJ1-1; no definite D call. V shed 2 bases and J shed 7 bases, with 20 bases lying between them. Germline CDR1 reads MNHNY; CDR2 reads SVGAGI (reference sequence). CDR3 length: 16 residues. The CDR3 protein is CASSYPENRRGFEAFF. CDR3 nucleotide sequence: TGTGCCAGCAGTTACCCTGAGAACCGACGAGGATTTGAAGCTTTCTTT.

The chain couples TRBV27 to TRBJ2-1, with TRBD1 identical over 9 bases. Germline values: CDR1 MNHEY, CDR2 SMNVEV (reference sequence). The CDR3 has 15 amino acids. V dropped 5 bases and J dropped 4; count of bases not matched to a gene: 6. In DNA form, the CDR3 reads TGTGCCAGCAGTCTCGACAGGGGGAGATACAATGAGCAGTTCTTC. Its protein product is CASSLDRGRYNEQFF.

This chain connects TRBV27 to TRBJ2-7; 7 bases fit TRBD1. The CDR3 totals 17 residues. Germline CDR1 reads MNHEY; CDR2 reads SMNVEV (reference sequence). V dropped 2 bases and J dropped 4; count of bases not matched to a gene: 14. For the CDR3, the DNA is TGTGCCAGCAGTTTACAAGGGGGCCAAACAAAGGCGTACGAGCAGTACTTC. Its protein product is CASSLQGGQTKAYEQYF.

V and J are TRBV5-1 and TRBJ2-5; tentative D call: TRBD1 (6 bases). Trimming took off 5 bases at V and 3 bases at J, with 17 bases between the two ends. CDR1 SGHRS and CDR2 YFSETQ come from the germline V gene. The CDR3 covers 15 residues. The CDR3 DNA reads TGCGCCAGCAGAGGTCAGGGGCGTGGGGAAGAGACCCAGTACTTC. Translation: CASRGQGRGEETQYF.

The J gene is TRBJ2-5, the V gene TRBV3-1 (or the pseudogene TRBV3-2), with 12 bases aligning to TRBD2. The DNA matches TRBJ2-7 better at its end, which makes the J call doubtful. Germline V gives CDR1 LGHDT, CDR2 YNNKEL (reference sequence). CDR3 size: 14 residues. Here the CDR3 DNA reads TGTGCCAGCAGCCTACTAGCGGGAGGCCTCGAGCAGTACTTC. Its protein product is CASSLLAGGLEQYF.

This clone was observed a handful of times. This chain joins TRBV5-4 and TRBJ2-5, with D hard to call. The CDR3 is 13 residues long. Trimming pared 0 bases from V and 1 base from J, leaving 4 bases between. Looked up from germline, CDR1 is SGHNT and CDR2 is YYREEE (reference sequence). The DNA of the CDR3 is TGTGCCAGCAGCTTGGCGGTCCAAGAGACCCAGTACTTC. This encodes CASSLAVQETQYF. The full variable domain, rest sourced from reference TRBV5-4 and TRBJ2-5, is ETGVTQSPTHLIKTRGQQVTLRCSSQSGHNTVSWYQQALGQGPQFIFQYYREEENGRGNFPPRFSGLQFPNYSSELNVNALELDDSALYLCASSLAVQETQYFGPGTRLLVL.

The rearrangement links TRBV4-1 to TRBJ1-6; the D gene is possibly TRBD1 (5 bases). The V gene's germline CDR1 is MGHRA and CDR2 YSYEKL. Deletions cut 6 bases from V and 12 bases from J, with 12 bases between. CDR3 length: 12 amino acids. The CDR3 spells CASREPGEPLHF. CDR3 DNA sequence: TGCGCCAGCAGAGAGCCGGGGGAACCCCTCCACTTT.